The source of this TCR beta chain is a study of immune cell composition in non-small cell lung cancer. Whole-study results and caveats: Tumour TCR-beta clonality showed no significant link to smoking pack-years. Overall clonality, unlike maximal tumour-associated clone frequency, did not predict TIL reactivity.

Generated by immunoSEQ multiplex PCR, the TCRdb table keeps only in-frame clones and is missing some. The sample carries around 3,700 clones, around 68% recorded once. To note about this clone: As yet, its antigen is unknown.

V was clipped by 10 bases and J by 3 bases; unmatched bases: 2. The germline CDR1 and CDR2 sequences are MDHEN and SYDVKM. CDR3 length: 12 residues. The sequencing input was lung tumor tissue. This receptor was taken from a human donor with non-small cell lung cancer. The J gene is TRBJ2-3, the V gene TRBV28, with TRBD2 matching 9 bases. CDR3 protein: CATRGGTDTQYF. CDR3 DNA: TGTGCCACGCGGGGGGGGACAGATACGCAGTATTTT. Drawing the rest from reference TRBV28 and TRBJ2-3, the complete variable domain is DVKVTQSSRYLVKRTGEKVFLECVQDMDHENMFWYRQDPGLGLRLIYFSYDVKMKEKGDIPEGYSVSREKKERFSLILESASTNQTSMYLCATRGGTDTQYFGPGTRLTVL.